This paragraph covers one T cell receptor beta chain sequence. Antigen specificity is unknown. A single base separates this from a much larger clone, so it may be a read error. Breast cancer patients provided tissue from their axillary draining lymph nodes. The sample belongs to a study of breast tumors, draining lymph nodes, adjacent tissues. Study-wide results and caveats: The lymph node origin of tumor T cells was framed as consistent with a hypothesis, not demonstrated. Tumors had less TCR diversity than lymph nodes, more than nontumor tissue.

TCRdb itself ran the multiplex PCR reads through MiXCR, one entry per CDR3 protein. There are about 270,000 distinct CDR3 sequences in the sample; under 35% occur only once, and more than 0.95% lies in the top ten. CDR3 length: 13 amino acids. Per germline, CDR1 WNHNN and CDR2 SYGVQD (reference sequence). The sequence derives from a female donor with breast cancer. Some clones in this sample may be carry-over from other donors' samples. The material sequenced was axillary lymph node tissue. This rearrangement joins TRBV10-1 to TRBJ1-1; perhaps TRBD1 as D (6 bases). The CDR3 DNA reads as TGCGCCAGCAGTGAGACAGGGAACGCTGAAGCTTTCTTT. The encoded protein is CASSETGNAEAFF.